The TCR beta chain described here comes from a study of identical twins. Germline CDR1 SQVTM, CDR2 ANQGSEA. The CDR3 contains 14 residues. With 2 bases clipped from V and 7 bases from J, the junction kept 3 bases outside the gene matches. cDNA molecules carried unique molecular identifiers, and template switching added a universal primer site. MiXCR, run by TCRdb on the 5' RACE reads, gives a single entry per CDR3 protein. The data hold about 920,000 distinct CDR3 sequences, with 9% to 15% observed a single time. This clonotype was recorded a few times. These data were also reused for a study on yellow fever vaccine responses in identical twins.

The chain employs TRBV29-1 and TRBJ2-1, with 12 bases aligning to TRBD2. This clonotype was sampled from a woman between 18 and 30 years old in good health. The sample was PBMCs. The CDR3 loop reads CSVETSGRLNEQFF. The DNA of the CDR3 is TGCAGCGTTGAAACTAGCGGGAGGTTGAATGAGCAGTTCTTC.